This is a list of T cell receptor beta chains from one sample in a study of immune evolution from preneoplasia to lung adenocarcinoma. The data were produced by immunoSEQ multiplex PCR, yet TCRdb's version contains in-frame clones alone and is incomplete. This sample has 5,200 or so clones; around 85% occur once, and the top ten carry roughly 6.7%. Sequences were obtained from FFPE minimally invasive lung adenocarcinoma tissue. All receptors derive from a person aged 50-75 years with lung adenocarcinoma. The CDR3 runs from the conserved cysteine through the conserved F or W. The D gene is left open where the match is weak. The size field is filled for only some rows; it gives once, few, many or a size class.

V	D	J	size	DNA	CDR3
TRBV5-4	TRBD2	TRBJ2-1	-	TGTGCCAGCAGAGGGGGACTAGCGGATTACAATGAGCAGTTCTTC	CASRGGLADYNEQFF
TRBV21-1	-	TRBJ1-1	few	TGTGCCAGCAGCAAGACAGTGAGGGAGTCTATTGGGGGAGAAGCTTTCTTT	CASSKTVRESIGGEAFF
TRBV4-3	-	TRBJ2-1	-	TGCGCCAGCAGCCAACGGACCGACTCCTACAATGAGCAGTTCTTC	CASSQRTDSYNEQFF
TRBV7-6	TRBD2	TRBJ2-1	-	TGTGCCAGCAGCCTCCAGCGGGGGTCTGTCAATGAGCAGTTCTTC	CASSLQRGSVNEQFF
TRBV27	-	TRBJ2-2	-	TGTGCCAGCAGCGACCGCGCGTACGGGGAGCTGTTTTTT	CASSDRAYGELFF
TRBV5-1	TRBD2	TRBJ2-5	once	TGCGCCAGCACCCCAGCGGGGGGGGGTGAGACCCAGTACTTC	CASTPAGGGETQYF
TRBV4-2	-	TRBJ2-1	few	TGTGCCAGCAGCCAAGATTTAAAATCTGAGCAGTTCTTC	CASSQDLKSEQFF
TRBV27	-	TRBJ2-1	once	TGTGCCAGCAGTTTCTCTTCGGCAGTCAAGTGGAATGAGCAGTTCTTC	CASSFSSAVKWNEQFF
TRBV30	-	TRBJ2-5	-	TGTGCCTGGAACGAGGGATCGGAAGAGACCCAGTACTTC	CAWNEGSEETQYF
TRBV7-3	-	TRBJ1-3	-	TGTGCCAGCAGCTTAACACCTTCCTCTGGAAACACCATATATTTT	CASSLTPSSGNTIYF
TRBV7-8	-	TRBJ2-1	-	TGTGCCAGCAGCTTACAGGGGGGCAATGAGCAGTTCTTC	CASSLQGGNEQFF
TRBV7-2	-	TRBJ1-5	-	TGTGCCAGCAGCTTATACGGGTCGGGCAATCAGCCCCAGCATTTT	CASSLYGSGNQPQHF
TRBV7-3	TRBD2	TRBJ2-7	-	TGTGCCAGCAGCTCAGGACTAGCGGGGGGGATCTACGAGCAGTACTTC	CASSSGLAGGIYEQYF
TRBV14	TRBD2	TRBJ2-1	few	TGTGCCAGCAGCCAAGGATCAAGCGGGAGCGTGAATGAGCAGTTCTTC	CASSQGSSGSVNEQFF
TRBV6-4	-	TRBJ2-1	few	TGTGCCAGCAGTGACTCACAACTAGATGGGGGCAATGAGCAGTTCTTC	CASSDSQLDGGNEQFF
TRBV30	-	TRBJ1-5	-	TGTGCCTGGAGTTGGGGGCTGGGAGAGTCTCAGCCCCAGCATTTT	CAWSWGLGESQPQHF